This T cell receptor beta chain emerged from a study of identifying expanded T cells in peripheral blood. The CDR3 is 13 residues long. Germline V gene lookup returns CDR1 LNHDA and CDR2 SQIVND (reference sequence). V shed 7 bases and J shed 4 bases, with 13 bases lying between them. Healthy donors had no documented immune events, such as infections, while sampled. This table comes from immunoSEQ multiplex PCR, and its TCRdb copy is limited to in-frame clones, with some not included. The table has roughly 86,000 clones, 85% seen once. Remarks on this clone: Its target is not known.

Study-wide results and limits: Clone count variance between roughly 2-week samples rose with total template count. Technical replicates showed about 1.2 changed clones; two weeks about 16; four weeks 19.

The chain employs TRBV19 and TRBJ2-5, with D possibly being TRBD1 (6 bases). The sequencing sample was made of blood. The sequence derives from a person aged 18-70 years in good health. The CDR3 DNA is TGTGCCAGTACCGCAGGACAGCGAGAGACCCAGTACTTC. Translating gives CASTAGQRETQYF.